This passage covers 19 T cell receptor beta chains from one sample sequenced in a study of immune evolution from preneoplasia to lung adenocarcinoma. TCRdb's table, derived via immunoSEQ multiplex PCR, lists solely in-frame clones and lacks some. This repertoire shows about 5,700 clones, roughly 80% found once; its top ten account for approximately 15%. Material for sequencing was FFPE adjacent normal lung tissue. The receptors were gathered from a person aged 65 to 85 with lung adenocarcinoma.

This sequence joins TRBV18 and TRBJ2-3; 15 bases are shared with TRBD2. The CDR3 loop spans 15 amino acids. V trimming: 3 bases; J trimming: 7 bases; junction bases outside the gene matches: 2. In germline, CDR1 is KGHSH, CDR2 LQKENI. The CDR3 sequence is CASSPGLAGGNTQYF. Written as DNA, the CDR3 is TGTGCCAGCTCACCCGGACTAGCGGGAGGGAATACGCAGTATTTT.

The CDR3 nucleotides are TGTGCCAGCAGTCCCCGGGACAGGGCTAGCAATCAGCCCCAGCATTTT. This codes for CASSPRDRASNQPQHF. The chain links TRBV6-6 to TRBJ1-5, with 9 bases identical to TRBD1. The V gene end was trimmed by 5 bases and the J gene end by 0 bases; junction bases not matched to a gene: 5. Per germline, CDR1 MNHNY and CDR2 SVGAGI (reference sequence). The CDR3 extends over 16 amino acids.

V and J are TRBV6-6 and TRBJ2-3; TRBD1 aligns across 10 bases. Germline CDR1 reads MNHNY; CDR2 reads SVGAGI (reference sequence). There are 15 residues in the CDR3. V shed 2 bases, J shed 3 bases, and the junction held 2 bases outside the gene matches. The CDR3 region has the DNA TGTGCCAGCAGTTACGGACAGGGGGAAACAGATACGCAGTATTTT. It codes for CASSYGQGETDTQYF.

The V and J genes are TRBV12-1 and TRBJ2-1; TRBD2 was called by the table and not checked on the DNA. TRBV12-1 is noted as a pseudogene. The CDR3 totals 17 residues. This CDR3 reads CASSFGQVGGSGDEQFF. The CDR3 DNA reads TGTGCCAGCAGCTTTGGTCAGGTCGGCGGGAGTGGCGATGAGCAGTTCTTC.

The J gene is TRBJ1-1, the V gene TRBV29-1; no clear D. In germline, CDR1 is SQVTM, CDR2 ANQGSEA. V was cut by 3 bases and J by 3 bases, with 8 bases left in between. The CDR3 spans 12 residues. The CDR3 coding sequence is TGCAGCGTTGATAGGAGGGACACTGAAGCTTTCTTT. This encodes CSVDRRDTEAFF.

J is TRBJ2-5 and V is TRBV9, with a possible D match to TRBD1 (6 bases). CDR1 SGDLS and CDR2 YYNGEE come from the germline V gene. The V end lost 3 bases, the J end lost 2 bases, and 11 bases lay between the germline ends. This CDR3 is built from 14 residues. CDR3 loop: CASSASGTQETQYF. The DNA for the CDR3 is TGTGCCAGCAGCGCCTCAGGGACACAAGAGACCCAGTACTTC.

J is TRBJ2-1 and V is TRBV21-1; the D call in the table, TRBD1, was not verified against the DNA. TRBV21-1 is reported as a pseudogene. This CDR3 spans 15 amino acids. The chain's CDR3 is CASSNSGAPYNEQFF. DNA of the CDR3: TGTGCCAGCAGCAACTCAGGGGCACCCTACAATGAGCAGTTCTTC.

This clone was seen once. The rearrangement uses TRBV29-1 and TRBJ2-2; tentatively, D is TRBD2 (5 bases). The V gene lost 7 bases and the J gene lost 0 bases, with 9 bases spanning the gap. The CDR3 is 13 amino acids. Germline lookup yields CDR1 SQVTM and CDR2 ANQGSEA. The CDR3 region is CSGWTANTGELFF. CDR3 DNA sequence: TGCAGCGGGTGGACTGCGAACACCGGGGAGCTGTTTTTT.

The chain joins TRBV30 to TRBJ1-4, with 9 bases aligning to TRBD1. The CDR3 is made up of 17 amino acids. CDR1 and CDR2 from the germline V gene are GTSNPN and SVGIG (reference sequence). V trimming: 7 bases; J trimming: 0 bases; junction bases outside the gene matches: 12. CDR3 protein: CASAADRGFTTNEKLFF. CDR3 nucleotides: TGTGCCTCAGCCGCGGACAGGGGATTTACAACTAATGAAAAACTGTTTTTT. Looking up the rest from reference TRBV30 and TRBJ1-4 gives the full variable domain: SQTIHQWPATLVQPVGSPLSLECTVEGTSNPNLYWYRQAAGRGLQLLFYSVGIGQISSEVPQNLSASRPQDRQFILSSKKLLLSDSGFYLCASAADRGFTTNEKLFFGSGTQLSVL.

This chain joins TRBV30 and TRBJ2-6; TRBD1 might be the D (6 bases). There are 14 residues in the CDR3. CDR1 and CDR2 from the germline V gene are GTSNPN and SVGIG (reference sequence). V gave up 2 bases and J gave up 2 bases, with 7 bases separating them. The CDR3 loop reads CAWSTGTGANVLTF. The CDR3 DNA is TGTGCCTGGAGTACAGGGACTGGGGCCAACGTCCTGACTTTC.

The chain carries TRBV4-2 and TRBJ2-5; TRBD2 matches 7 bases. CDR1 and CDR2 from the germline V gene are LGHNA and YNFKEQ. This CDR3 region has 15 residues. V shed 4 bases and J 2 bases; nucleotides not matched to a gene: 7. The DNA for the CDR3 is TGTGCCAGCAGCCTAGTAGCGGGTACTCAAGAGACCCAGTACTTC. Protein product: CASSLVAGTQETQYF.

V usage is TRBV6-1 and J usage is TRBJ2-6; no clear D gene. Germline V gene sequence: CDR1 MNHNS, CDR2 SASEGT. V lost 4 bases to trimming and J lost 0 bases, with 1 base between them. The CDR3 extends over 13 amino acids. The CDR3 protein is CASSGSGANVLTF. The CDR3 region has the DNA TGTGCCAGCAGTGGCTCTGGGGCCAACGTCCTGACTTTC.

Only a few counts were recorded for this clone. V and J are TRBV7-9 and TRBJ2-7, with a tentative D call TRBD1 (6 bases). V lost 1 base to trimming and J lost 6 bases, with 7 bases between them. Germline V gene lookup returns CDR1 SEHNR and CDR2 FQNEAQ (reference sequence). The CDR3 spans 12 residues. The CDR3 DNA reads as TGTGCCAGCAGCTTAGAAGGGGGCGAGCAGTACTTC. It specifies CASSLEGGEQYF.

This clone was seen once. The J gene is TRBJ2-3, the V gene TRBV5-1; 11 bases are shared with TRBD1. Looked up from germline, CDR1 is SGHRS and CDR2 is YFSETQ. The J segment lost 1 base and the V segment lost 0 bases, leaving 7 bases of the junction unmatched. The CDR3 length is 18 residues. CDR3 nucleotide sequence: TGCGCCAGCAGCTTGGACCCGCTGGGACAGGGGGGCACAGATACGCAGTATTTT. Protein sequence: CASSLDPLGQGGTDTQYF.

The V and J genes are TRBV5-6 and TRBJ1-5, with TRBD1 matching over 11 bases. There are 15 residues in the CDR3. V lost 1 base to trimming and J lost 6 bases; unmatched junction nucleotides: 3. Germline CDR1 and CDR2: SGHDT and YYEEEE. CDR3: CASSLKGTGGQPQHF. The DNA of the CDR3 is TGTGCCAGCAGCTTGAAAGGGACAGGGGGTCAGCCCCAGCATTTT. The full variable domain, rest sourced from reference TRBV5-6 and TRBJ1-5, is DAGVTQSPTHLIKTRGQQVTLRCSPKSGHDTVSWYQQALGQGPQFIFQYYEEEERQRGNFPDRFSGHQFPNYSSELNVNALLLGDSALYLCASSLKGTGGQPQHFGDGTRLSIL.

This clone was seen a handful of times. V is TRBV29-1 and J is TRBJ2-5, with 7 bases lining up with TRBD2. Germline V gene lookup returns CDR1 SQVTM and CDR2 ANQGSEA. The V segment lost 6 bases and the J segment 1 base; nucleotides outside the gene matches: 5. The CDR3 sequence is 13 residues long. The DNA of the CDR3 is TGCAGCGTGAAAGCGGGGACCCAAGAGACCCAGTACTTC. This gives the protein CSVKAGTQETQYF.

V is TRBV11-2 and J is TRBJ1-2, with D perhaps matching TRBD1 (5 bases). Germline lookup yields CDR1 SGHAT and CDR2 FQNNGV. This CDR3 comprises 14 residues. V shed 4 bases and J shed 3 bases, with 12 bases lying between them. In nucleotides, the CDR3 is TGTGCCAGCAGCTCCACGACAGACTACTATGGCTACACCTTC. This codes for CASSSTTDYYGYTF.

The chain carries TRBV30 and TRBJ2-5; D is ambiguous. Trimming shortened V by 0 bases and J by 0 bases, and 11 bases separated the two germline ends. CDR3 length: 15 amino acids. The germline V gene has CDR1 GTSNPN and CDR2 SVGIG (reference sequence). The CDR3 reads CAWSVPHRNQETQYF. CDR3 DNA: TGTGCCTGGAGTGTACCCCATAGAAACCAAGAGACCCAGTACTTC. Complete variable domain (other parts from reference TRBV30 and TRBJ2-5): SQTIHQWPATLVQPVGSPLSLECTVEGTSNPNLYWYRQAAGRGLQLLFYSVGIGQISSEVPQNLSASRPQDRQFILSSKKLLLSDSGFYLCAWSVPHRNQETQYFGPGTRLLVL.

The rearrangement links TRBV7-2 to TRBJ1-2, with 9 bases matching TRBD1. Germline lookup yields CDR1 SGHTA and CDR2 FQGNSA. This CDR3 is built from 14 residues. J lost 8 bases, V lost 6 bases, and 10 bases had no gene match. CDR3 in amino acids: CASSSKGQGSGYTF. The CDR3 region has the DNA TGTGCCAGCAGTTCTAAGGGACAGGGTTCCGGCTACACCTTC.